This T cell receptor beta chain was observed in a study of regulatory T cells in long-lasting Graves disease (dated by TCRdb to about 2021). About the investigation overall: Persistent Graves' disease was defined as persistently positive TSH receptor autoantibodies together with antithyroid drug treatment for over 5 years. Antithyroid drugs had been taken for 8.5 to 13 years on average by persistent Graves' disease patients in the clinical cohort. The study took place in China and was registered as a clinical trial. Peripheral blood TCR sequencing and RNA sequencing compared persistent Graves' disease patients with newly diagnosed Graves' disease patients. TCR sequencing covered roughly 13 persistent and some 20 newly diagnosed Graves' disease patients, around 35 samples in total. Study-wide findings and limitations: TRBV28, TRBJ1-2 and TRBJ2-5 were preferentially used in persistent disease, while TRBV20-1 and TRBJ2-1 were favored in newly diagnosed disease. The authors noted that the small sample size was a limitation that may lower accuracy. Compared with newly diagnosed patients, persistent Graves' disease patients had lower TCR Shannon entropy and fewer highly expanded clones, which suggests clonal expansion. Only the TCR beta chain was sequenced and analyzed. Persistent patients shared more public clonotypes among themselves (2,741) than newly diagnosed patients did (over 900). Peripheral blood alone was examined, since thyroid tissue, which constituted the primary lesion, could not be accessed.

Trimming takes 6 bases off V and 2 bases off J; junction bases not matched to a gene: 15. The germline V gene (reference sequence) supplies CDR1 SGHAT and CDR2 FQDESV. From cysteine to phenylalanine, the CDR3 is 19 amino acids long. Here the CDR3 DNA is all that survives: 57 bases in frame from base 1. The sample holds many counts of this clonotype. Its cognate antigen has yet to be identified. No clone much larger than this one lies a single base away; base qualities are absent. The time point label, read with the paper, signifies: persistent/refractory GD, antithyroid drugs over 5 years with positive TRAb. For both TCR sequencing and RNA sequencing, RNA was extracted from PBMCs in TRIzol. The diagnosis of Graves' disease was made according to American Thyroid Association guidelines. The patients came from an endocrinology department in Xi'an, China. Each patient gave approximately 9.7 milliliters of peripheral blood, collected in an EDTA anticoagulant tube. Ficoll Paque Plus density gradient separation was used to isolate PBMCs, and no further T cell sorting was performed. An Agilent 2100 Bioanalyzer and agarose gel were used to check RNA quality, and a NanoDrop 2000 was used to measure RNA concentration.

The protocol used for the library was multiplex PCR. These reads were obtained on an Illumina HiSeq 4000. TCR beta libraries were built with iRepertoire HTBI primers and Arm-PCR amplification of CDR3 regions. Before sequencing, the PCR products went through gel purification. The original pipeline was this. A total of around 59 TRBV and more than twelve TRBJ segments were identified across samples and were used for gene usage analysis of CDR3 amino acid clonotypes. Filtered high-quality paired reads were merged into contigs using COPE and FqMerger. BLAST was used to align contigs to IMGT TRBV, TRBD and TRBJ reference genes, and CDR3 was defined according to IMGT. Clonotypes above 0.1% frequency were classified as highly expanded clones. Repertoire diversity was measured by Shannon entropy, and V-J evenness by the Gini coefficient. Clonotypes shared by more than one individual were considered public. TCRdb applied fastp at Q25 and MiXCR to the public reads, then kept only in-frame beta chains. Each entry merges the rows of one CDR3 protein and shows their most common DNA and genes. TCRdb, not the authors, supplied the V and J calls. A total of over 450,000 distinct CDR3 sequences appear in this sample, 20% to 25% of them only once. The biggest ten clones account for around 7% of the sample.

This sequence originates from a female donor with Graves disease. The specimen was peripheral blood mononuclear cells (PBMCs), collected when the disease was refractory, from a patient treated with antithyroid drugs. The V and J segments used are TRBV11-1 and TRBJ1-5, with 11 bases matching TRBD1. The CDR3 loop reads CASRVADRGLYRGNQPQHF. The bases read TGTGCCAGCAGGGTGGCGGACAGGGGGCTTTACCGCGGCAATCAGCCCCAGCATTTT.